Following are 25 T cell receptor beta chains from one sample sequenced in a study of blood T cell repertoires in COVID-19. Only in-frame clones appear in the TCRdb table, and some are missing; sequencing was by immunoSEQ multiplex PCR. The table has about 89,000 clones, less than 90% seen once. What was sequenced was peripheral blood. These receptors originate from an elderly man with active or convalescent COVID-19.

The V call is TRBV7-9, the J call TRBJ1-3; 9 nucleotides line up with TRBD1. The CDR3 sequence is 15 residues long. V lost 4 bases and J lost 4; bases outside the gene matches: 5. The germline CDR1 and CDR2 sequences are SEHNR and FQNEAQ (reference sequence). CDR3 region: CASSYGTGKGNTIYF. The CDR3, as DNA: TGTGCCAGCAGCTACGGGACAGGGAAGGGAAACACCATATATTTT.

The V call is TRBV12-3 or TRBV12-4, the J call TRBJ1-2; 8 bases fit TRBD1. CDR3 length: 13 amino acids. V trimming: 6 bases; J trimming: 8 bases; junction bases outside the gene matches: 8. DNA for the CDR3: TGTGCCAGCAGCCCAGGGGGCGCGGAGGGCTACACCTTC. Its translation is CASSPGGAEGYTF.

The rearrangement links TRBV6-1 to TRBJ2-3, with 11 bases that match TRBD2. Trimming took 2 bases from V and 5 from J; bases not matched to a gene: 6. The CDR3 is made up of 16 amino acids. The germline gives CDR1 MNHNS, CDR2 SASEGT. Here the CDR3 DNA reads TGTGCCAGCAGTGAAAGCCTAGCGGGAGGCGGAGATACGCAGTATTTT. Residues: CASSESLAGGGDTQYF.

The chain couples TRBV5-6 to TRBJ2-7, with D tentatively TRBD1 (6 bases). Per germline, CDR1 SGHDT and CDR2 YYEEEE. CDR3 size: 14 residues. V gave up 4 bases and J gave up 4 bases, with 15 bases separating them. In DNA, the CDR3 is TGTGCCAGCAGCCCTGTTGGGGGCCGGTACGAGCAGTACTTC. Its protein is CASSPVGGRYEQYF.

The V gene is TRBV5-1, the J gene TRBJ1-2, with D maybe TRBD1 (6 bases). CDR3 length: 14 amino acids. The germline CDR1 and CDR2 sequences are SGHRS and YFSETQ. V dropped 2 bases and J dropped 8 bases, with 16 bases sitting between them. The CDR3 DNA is TGCGCCAGCAGCTTCTCGGGACAAGGCTTGGGCTACACCTTC. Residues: CASSFSGQGLGYTF.

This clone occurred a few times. The CDR3 DNA follows: TGTGCCTGGAGTGCGACCGGTACAGGGGTTCGGAGCAATCAGCCCCAGCATTTT. It encodes CAWSATGTGVRSNQPQHF. This sequence joins TRBV30 and TRBJ1-5; 7 positions match TRBD1. With V trimmed by 1 base and J by 1 base, 13 bases remained unmatched. Germline V gives CDR1 GTSNPN, CDR2 SVGIG (reference sequence). This CDR3 spans 18 amino acids. Based on the CDR3 plus reference TRBV30 and TRBJ1-5, the full variable domain is SQTIHQWPATLVQPVGSPLSLECTVEGTSNPNLYWYRQAAGRGLQLLFYSVGIGQISSEVPQNLSASRPQDRQFILSSKKLLLSDSGFYLCAWSATGTGVRSNQPQHFGDGTRLSIL.

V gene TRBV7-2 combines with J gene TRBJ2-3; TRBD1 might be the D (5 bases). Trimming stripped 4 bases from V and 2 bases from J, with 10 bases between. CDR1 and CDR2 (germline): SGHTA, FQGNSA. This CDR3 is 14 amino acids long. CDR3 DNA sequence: TGTGCCAGCAGCTCAGGACACCACACAGATACGCAGTATTTT. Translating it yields CASSSGHHTDTQYF.

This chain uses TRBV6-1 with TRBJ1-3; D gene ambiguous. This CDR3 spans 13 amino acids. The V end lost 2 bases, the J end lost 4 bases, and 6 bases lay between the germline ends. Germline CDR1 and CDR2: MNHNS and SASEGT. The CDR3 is CASSESSGNTIYF. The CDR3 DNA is TGTGCCAGCAGTGAATCGTCCGGAAACACCATATATTTT.

The CDR3 DNA reads as TGTGCCAGCAGCAGCGGGGACACAGATACGCAGTATTTT. This gives the protein CASSSGDTDTQYF. The chain links TRBV11-3 to TRBJ2-3, with TRBD2 matching over 7 bases. This CDR3 contains 13 residues. Per the germline V gene, CDR1 is SGHNT and CDR2 is YENEEA. V lost 5 bases, J lost 2 bases, and 1 base stayed unmatched.

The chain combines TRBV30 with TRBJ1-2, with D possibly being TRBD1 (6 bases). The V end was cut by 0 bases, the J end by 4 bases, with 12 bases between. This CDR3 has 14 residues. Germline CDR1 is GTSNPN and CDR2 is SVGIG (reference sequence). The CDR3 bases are TGTGCCTGGAGTGTAGGGGGTAAAGGCTATGGCTACACCTTC. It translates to CAWSVGGKGYGYTF.

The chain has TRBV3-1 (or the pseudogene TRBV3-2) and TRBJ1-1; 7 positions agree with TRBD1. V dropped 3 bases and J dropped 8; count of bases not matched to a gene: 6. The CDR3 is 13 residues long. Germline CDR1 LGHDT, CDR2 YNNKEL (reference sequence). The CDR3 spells CASSQNRGTEAFF. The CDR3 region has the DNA TGTGCCAGCAGCCAGAACAGGGGTACAGAAGCTTTCTTT.

The DNA for the CDR3 is TGTGCCAGCAGCAAATCAGGAGGGGGCAAGGACTATGGCTACACCTTC. Its translation is CASSKSGGGKDYGYTF. This rearrangement joins TRBV21-1 to TRBJ1-2; the table's D gene call, TRBD1, was not cross checked with the DNA. TRBV21-1 is a recognized pseudogene. The CDR3 length is 16 residues.

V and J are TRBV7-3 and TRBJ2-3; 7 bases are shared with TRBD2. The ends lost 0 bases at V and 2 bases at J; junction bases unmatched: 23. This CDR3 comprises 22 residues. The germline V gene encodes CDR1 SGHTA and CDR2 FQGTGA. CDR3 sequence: CASSLTGPIGLAESINTDTQYF. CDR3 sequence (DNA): TGTGCCAGCAGCTTAACGGGGCCCATCGGGCTAGCGGAAAGCATAAACACAGATACGCAGTATTTT.

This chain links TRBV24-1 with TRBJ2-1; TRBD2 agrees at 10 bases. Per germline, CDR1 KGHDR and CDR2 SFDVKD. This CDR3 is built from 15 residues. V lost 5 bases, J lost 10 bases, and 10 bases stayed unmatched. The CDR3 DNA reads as TGTGCCACCAGTGGTCCTCTAGCGGGAGACCGGGAGCAGTTCTTC. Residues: CATSGPLAGDREQFF.

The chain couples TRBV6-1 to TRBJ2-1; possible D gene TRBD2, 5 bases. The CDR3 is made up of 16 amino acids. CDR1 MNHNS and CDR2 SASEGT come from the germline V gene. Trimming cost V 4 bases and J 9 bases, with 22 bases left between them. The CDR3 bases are TGTGCCAGCAGTGCAGTAGTGACTACCACACTGGGTGAGCAGTTCTTC. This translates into CASSAVVTTTLGEQFF.

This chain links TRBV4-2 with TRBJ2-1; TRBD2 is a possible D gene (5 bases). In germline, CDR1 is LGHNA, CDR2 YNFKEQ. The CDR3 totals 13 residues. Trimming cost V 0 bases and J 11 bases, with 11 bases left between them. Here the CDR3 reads CASSQDHPGKQFF. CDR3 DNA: TGTGCCAGCAGCCAAGATCATCCGGGGAAGCAGTTCTTC.

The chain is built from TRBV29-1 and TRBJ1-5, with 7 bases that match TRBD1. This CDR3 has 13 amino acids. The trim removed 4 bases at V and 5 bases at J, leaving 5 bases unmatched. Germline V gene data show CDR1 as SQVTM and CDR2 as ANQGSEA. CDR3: CSVVGRGDQPQHF. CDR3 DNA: TGCAGCGTTGTGGGCAGGGGGGATCAGCCCCAGCATTTT.

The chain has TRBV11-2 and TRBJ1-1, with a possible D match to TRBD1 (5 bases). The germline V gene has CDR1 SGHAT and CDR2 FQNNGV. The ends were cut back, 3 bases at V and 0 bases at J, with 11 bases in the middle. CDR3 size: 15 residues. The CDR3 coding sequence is TGTGCCAGCAGCTTTGACAGAGCTATGAACACTGAAGCTTTCTTT. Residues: CASSFDRAMNTEAFF.

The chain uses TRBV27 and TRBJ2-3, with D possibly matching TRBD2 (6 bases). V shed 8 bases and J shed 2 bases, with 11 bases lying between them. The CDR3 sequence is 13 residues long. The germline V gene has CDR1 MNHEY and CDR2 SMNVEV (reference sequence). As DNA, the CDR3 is TGTGCCAGCCGTAGGGACTTCACAGATACGCAGTATTTT. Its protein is CASRRDFTDTQYF.

The CDR3 DNA reads TGTGCCAGCAGCTTAGCGCCTAGCGGAGGCTACAATGAGCAGTTCTTC. This gives the protein CASSLAPSGGYNEQFF. This chain links TRBV7-8 with TRBJ2-1; TRBD2 matches at 7 bases. Trimming removed 0 bases from V and 3 bases from J; junction bases left unmatched: 5. This CDR3 has 16 residues. Germline CDR1 and CDR2: SGHVS and FQNEAQ.

The CDR3 reads CASIIGTENTEAFF. The DNA of the CDR3 is TGTGCCAGTATAATAGGAACAGAAAACACTGAAGCTTTCTTT. The chain employs TRBV19 and TRBJ1-1; D is unresolved. The V end was cut by 7 bases, the J end by 2 bases, with 14 bases between. In germline, CDR1 is LNHDA, CDR2 SQIVND (reference sequence). CDR3 size: 14 residues.

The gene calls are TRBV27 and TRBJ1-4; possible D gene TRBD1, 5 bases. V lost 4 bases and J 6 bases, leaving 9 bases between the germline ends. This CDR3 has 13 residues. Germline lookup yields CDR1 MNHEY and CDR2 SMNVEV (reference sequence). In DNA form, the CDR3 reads TGTGCCAGCAGTTGGGGGGTAGATGAAAAACTGTTTTTT. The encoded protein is CASSWGVDEKLFF.

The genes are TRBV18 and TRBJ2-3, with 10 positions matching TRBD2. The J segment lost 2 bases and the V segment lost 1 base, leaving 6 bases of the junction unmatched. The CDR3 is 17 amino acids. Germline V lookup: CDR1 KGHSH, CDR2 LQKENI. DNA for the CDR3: TGTGCCAGCTCACCACTTTCTAGCGGGGGACCCACAGATACGCAGTATTTT. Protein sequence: CASSPLSSGGPTDTQYF.

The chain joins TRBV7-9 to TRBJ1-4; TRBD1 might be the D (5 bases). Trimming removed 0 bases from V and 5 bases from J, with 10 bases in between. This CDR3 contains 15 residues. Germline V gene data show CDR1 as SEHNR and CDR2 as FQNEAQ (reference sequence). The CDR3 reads CASSLAAGINEKLFF. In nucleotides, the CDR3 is TGTGCCAGCAGCTTAGCGGCAGGGATAAATGAAAAACTGTTTTTT.

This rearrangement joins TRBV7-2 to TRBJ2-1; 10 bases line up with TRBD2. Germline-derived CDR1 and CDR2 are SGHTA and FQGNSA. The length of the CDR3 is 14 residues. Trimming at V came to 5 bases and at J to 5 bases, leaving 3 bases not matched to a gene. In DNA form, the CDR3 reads TGTGCCAGCAGCATACTAGCGGGAAACAATGAGCAGTTCTTC. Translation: CASSILAGNNEQFF. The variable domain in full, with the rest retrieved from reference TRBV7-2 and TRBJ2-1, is GAGVSQSPSNKVTEKGKDVELRCDPISGHTALYWYRQSLGQGLEFLIYFQGNSAPDKSGLPSDRFSAERTGGSVSTLTIQRTQQEDSAVYLCASSILAGNNEQFFGPGTRLTVL.